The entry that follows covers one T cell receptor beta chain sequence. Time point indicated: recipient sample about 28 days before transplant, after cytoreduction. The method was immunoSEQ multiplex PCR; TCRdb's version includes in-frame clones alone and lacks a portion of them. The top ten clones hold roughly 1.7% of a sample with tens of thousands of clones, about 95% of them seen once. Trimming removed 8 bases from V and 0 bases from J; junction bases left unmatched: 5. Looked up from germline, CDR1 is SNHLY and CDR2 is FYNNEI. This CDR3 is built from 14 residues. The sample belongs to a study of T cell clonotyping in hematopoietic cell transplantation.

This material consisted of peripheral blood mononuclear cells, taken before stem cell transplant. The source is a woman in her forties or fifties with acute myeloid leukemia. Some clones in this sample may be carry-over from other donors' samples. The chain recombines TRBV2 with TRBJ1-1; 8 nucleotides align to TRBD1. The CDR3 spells CASGRTGMNTEAFF. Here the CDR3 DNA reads TGTGCCAGCGGGAGGACAGGGATGAACACTGAAGCTTTCTTT.